The 19 T cell receptor beta chains reported below all come from one sample, sequenced in a study of blood T cell repertoires in COVID-19. Repertoires were generated with immunoSEQ multiplex PCR, while TCRdb's copy carries only in-frame clones and drops some. Of around 75,000 clones listed, approximately 90% were seen once; the top ten hold approximately 19%. Source material: peripheral blood. These receptors were collected from a human donor in a cohort sampled during active COVID-19.

This clone was found a few times. The chain uses TRBV12-5 and TRBJ1-3; 7 bases fit TRBD1. CDR3 length equals 14 residues. The junction had 6 bases not matched to a gene; V was cut back by 10 bases and J by 0 bases. Germline CDR1 and CDR2: LGHNT and FRNRAP. The CDR3 reads CATRQGLSGNTIYF. For the CDR3, the DNA is TGTGCTACCCGACAGGGACTCTCTGGAAACACCATATATTTT.

This clone was seen more than once but under ten times. The chain combines TRBV7-9 with TRBJ2-2; 9 bases align to TRBD1. V gave up 3 bases and J gave up 2 bases; unmatched junction bases: 7. Per germline, CDR1 SEHNR and CDR2 FQNEAQ (reference sequence). The CDR3 spans 17 residues. CDR3 region: CASSFPRGQGNTGELFF. The CDR3 nucleotides read TGTGCCAGCAGCTTCCCTAGGGGACAGGGAAACACCGGGGAGCTGTTTTTT.

The genes are TRBV29-1 and TRBJ1-1; TRBD1 might be the D (6 bases). V dropped 2 bases and J dropped 5 bases, with 18 bases sitting between them. This CDR3 contains 15 residues. Germline V CDR1 and CDR2: SQVTM, ANQGSEA. CDR3 sequence (DNA): TGCAGCGTTGAAAGCCGGGGGGCGCGGGAAACTGAAGCTTTCTTT. It codes for CSVESRGARETEAFF.

The chain carries TRBV6-2 or TRBV6-3 and TRBJ1-1, with TRBD1 matching 10 bases. Germline CDR1 and CDR2: MNHEY and SVGEGT. The CDR3 contains 14 residues. The V and J ends lost 5 bases and 4 bases, in that order; junction bases with no gene match: 4. The chain's CDR3 is CASSRQGAGTEAFF. The CDR3, as DNA: TGTGCCAGCAGTCGACAGGGGGCAGGCACTGAAGCTTTCTTT.

This sequence joins TRBV7-9 and TRBJ2-5; a weak D match, TRBD1 (6 bases). The CDR3 length is 14 residues. With 1 base removed from V and 5 bases from J, the gap between germline ends came to 11 bases. Germline V CDR1 and CDR2: SEHNR, FQNEAQ (reference sequence). The DNA of the CDR3 is TGTGCCAGCAGCTTAGGGACAGCAAAGGAGACCCAGTACTTC. It encodes CASSLGTAKETQYF.

This clone has more than one count but fewer than ten. The rearrangement joins TRBV4-1 to TRBJ1-4, with D possibly TRBD1 on 6 matching bases. V gave up 2 bases and J gave up 7 bases, with 11 bases separating them. The CDR3 runs to 14 residues. Germline CDR1 MGHRA, CDR2 YSYEKL. This CDR3 is CASSQPGGGEKLFF. The CDR3 DNA is TGCGCCAGCAGCCAACCGGGAGGGGGTGAAAAACTGTTTTTT.

A few counts support this clone. The chain joins TRBV7-2 to TRBJ1-5; TRBD1 is a possible D gene (5 bases). The CDR3 has 15 amino acids. Trimming pared 4 bases from V and 1 base from J, leaving 11 bases between. Germline V lookup: CDR1 SGHTA, CDR2 FQGNSA. The CDR3 DNA reads TGTGCCAGCAGCTCCTTTCAGGGAAGCAATCAGCCCCAGCATTTT. Translated, it gives CASSSFQGSNQPQHF.

The V and J genes are TRBV2 and TRBJ2-6; the D gene is possibly TRBD2 (5 bases). The germline CDR1 and CDR2 sequences are SNHLY and FYNNEI. The V end lost 3 bases, the J end lost 2 bases, and 8 bases lay between the germline ends. The CDR3 spans 15 residues. The CDR3 loop is CASSEEVAGANVLTF. The CDR3 DNA follows: TGTGCCAGCAGTGAGGAGGTAGCTGGGGCCAACGTCCTGACTTTC.

The rearrangement uses TRBV27 and TRBJ2-7; 10 bases fit TRBD2. V dropped 2 bases and J dropped 7; count of bases not matched to a gene: 8. Germline assignment: CDR1 MNHEY and CDR2 SMNVEV (reference sequence). This CDR3 spans 15 amino acids. The CDR3 spells CASSLRTSGLREQYF. The CDR3 nucleotides read TGTGCCAGCAGTTTAAGGACTAGCGGTCTAAGGGAGCAGTACTTC.

The CDR3 coding sequence is TGTGCCAGCAGCGTAGAACTGGGCAGGGGTTCTGGAAACACCATATATTTT. It translates to CASSVELGRGSGNTIYF. This sequence joins TRBV9 and TRBJ1-3; tentative D call: TRBD1 (6 bases). Germline V CDR1 and CDR2: SGDLS, YYNGEE. V lost 0 bases to trimming and J lost 1 base, with 14 bases between them. The CDR3 is 17 amino acids.

The CDR3 DNA reads as TGTGCCAGCAATAAACTCCGGGACAGGGGATCTGAAGCTTTCTTT. Encoded protein: CASNKLRDRGSEAFF. The rearrangement uses TRBV9 and TRBJ1-1; the match to TRBD1 covers 10 bases. V lost 6 bases to trimming and J lost 6 bases; unmatched junction nucleotides: 11. Per germline, CDR1 SGDLS and CDR2 YYNGEE. There are 15 residues in the CDR3.

The rearrangement joins TRBV1 to TRBJ1-5. TRBV1 is a pseudogene locus. CDR3 size: 14 residues. CDR3 in amino acids: CTSSHLSEDQPQHF. In DNA, the CDR3 is TGCACCAGCAGCCACTTATCAGAGGATCAGCCCCAGCATTTT.

The chain links TRBV5-1 to TRBJ1-2, with D perhaps matching TRBD1 (6 bases). This CDR3 contains 13 residues. V lost 6 bases and J lost 7, with 16 bases in between. CDR1 is SGHRS and CDR2 is YFSETQ in the germline V gene. The CDR3 loop is CASTLGQLAGYTF. The DNA of the CDR3 is TGCGCCAGCACCCTTGGACAGTTGGCTGGCTACACCTTC.

The rearrangement links TRBV5-4 to TRBJ2-2; tentative D call: TRBD1 (6 bases). The CDR3 runs 15 residues. Looked up from germline, CDR1 is SGHNT and CDR2 is YYREEE (reference sequence). With 0 bases removed from V and 4 bases from J, the gap between germline ends came to 10 bases. CDR3 bases: TGTGCCAGCAGCTTGGGACAGGCTAGCACCGGGGAGCTGTTTTTT. This codes for CASSLGQASTGELFF.

In DNA form, the CDR3 reads TGTGCCAGCAGCTTCGACAGGGATAGAACTGAAGCTTTCTTT. The encoded protein is CASSFDRDRTEAFF. The genes are TRBV7-2 and TRBJ1-1; 7 bases are shared with TRBD1. J was trimmed by 5 bases and V by 3 bases; bases with no gene match: 6. Germline values: CDR1 SGHTA, CDR2 FQGNSA. This CDR3 has 14 residues.

The V and J genes are TRBV19 and TRBJ2-7; D possibly corresponds to TRBD2 (6 bases). The CDR3 loop spans 16 amino acids. Trimming took off 2 bases at V and 6 bases at J, with 20 bases between the two ends. Germline CDR1 reads LNHDA; CDR2 reads SQIVND (reference sequence). The CDR3 DNA reads as TGTGCCAGTAGTATAAGCGCAGGGAGGTCTTTAGGCGAGCAGTACTTC. Translation: CASSISAGRSLGEQYF.

This sequence joins TRBV7-2 and TRBJ2-7; 8 nucleotides line up with TRBD2. CDR1 is SGHTA, CDR2 FQGNSA, per germline. CDR3 length: 15 residues. Germline trimming cut 5 bases from V and 0 bases from J; bases unmatched to any gene: 6. CDR3: CASSPQRGSSYEQYF. The CDR3 DNA is TGTGCCAGCAGCCCTCAGCGGGGGAGCTCCTACGAGCAGTACTTC.

The rearrangement uses TRBV28 and TRBJ1-5; no reliable D call. The CDR3 is 15 amino acids. V lost 2 bases, J lost 4 bases, and 12 bases lay in between. Germline V gene lookup returns CDR1 MDHEN and CDR2 SYDVKM. DNA for the CDR3: TGTGCCAGCAGTTTAATGACTGCTTCTAATCAGCCCCAGCATTTT. This gives the protein CASSLMTASNQPQHF.

The chain's CDR3 is CASSLGGGQGAYEQYF. The CDR3 DNA follows: TGTGCCAGCAGCTTAGGGGGTGGACAGGGGGCTTACGAGCAGTACTTC. This chain links TRBV5-4 with TRBJ2-7; TRBD1 matches 11 bases. The germline gives CDR1 SGHNT, CDR2 YYREEE (reference sequence). CDR3 size: 16 residues. The V gene end was trimmed by 2 bases and the J gene end by 4 bases; junction bases not matched to a gene: 8.